The clone carrying this T cell receptor (beta chain) was observed a handful of times. Antigen unknown. Germline-derived CDR1 and CDR2 are DFQATT and SNEGSKA (reference sequence). There are 14 residues in the CDR3. The data derive from a study of T-cell memory formation after mild COVID-19. Study observations and caveats: Most CD4+ clones that shrank were in CM and EM, while CD8+ ones turned up in EMRA.

One entry per CDR3 protein, called by TCRdb with MiXCR from the 5' RACE reads. The sample lists around 250,000 distinct CDR3 sequences; 8% to 9.5% were seen once. V gene TRBV20-1 combines with J gene TRBJ2-5, with 11 nucleotides matching TRBD2. The receptor comes from a man aged 18 to 30 who had mild COVID-19 (a few samples of this study predate the infection). Cell type and time point are not known. The sequencing input was PBMCs or a T cell subset sorted from them (not recorded which). The CDR3 coding sequence is TGCAGCCTCAGGGTAGCGGGGGGGGTAGAGACCCAGTACTTC. This encodes CSLRVAGGVETQYF.